What follows are 21 T cell receptor beta chains derived from one specimen sequenced in a study of graft-versus-host responses after intestinal transplantation. The antigens of these receptors remain unknown. Sequencing was performed with immunoSEQ multiplex PCR; in TCRdb, only in-frame clones are kept and a portion is missing. The sample shows approximately 97,000 clones, about nine tenths of them seen only once. Sequenced here: unstimulated CD4+ T cells sorted from spleen or lymph node cells, sampled before transplant. The receptor source for this set is a human donor who was the organ donor for an intestinal transplant.

The chain is built from TRBV7-9 and TRBJ1-6, with D maybe TRBD1 (6 bases). V lost 1 base and J 10 bases, leaving 14 bases between the germline ends. Germline lookup yields CDR1 SEHNR and CDR2 FQNEAQ (reference sequence). This CDR3 has 15 residues. CDR3 loop: CASSLDLGAGSPLHF. Here the CDR3 DNA reads TGTGCCAGCAGCTTAGATCTGGGGGCGGGCTCACCCCTCCACTTT.

V and J are TRBV9 and TRBJ2-3, with D maybe TRBD2 (7 bases). The CDR3 extends over 16 amino acids. Germline values: CDR1 SGDLS, CDR2 YYNGEE. V dropped 0 bases and J dropped 6 bases, with 17 bases sitting between them. This CDR3 is CASSVEGGILMDTQYF. DNA for the CDR3: TGTGCCAGCAGCGTAGAGGGGGGGATACTTATGGATACGCAGTATTTT.

The chain joins TRBV6-4 to TRBJ2-7, with 11 bases lining up with TRBD1. The CDR3 spans 16 residues. The V and J ends lost 5 bases and 4 bases, in that order; junction bases with no gene match: 10. Germline V CDR1 and CDR2: MRHNA, SNTAGT. Here the CDR3 DNA reads TGTGCCAGCAGTCCCTCCCCGGGACAGGGGGGGTACGAGCAGTACTTC. This sequence encodes CASSPSPGQGGYEQYF.

The gene calls are TRBV25-1 and TRBJ2-1; D uncertain. The V gene's germline CDR1 is MGHDK and CDR2 SYGVNS. The CDR3 runs to 15 residues. V lost 2 bases and J lost 0, with 8 bases in between. The CDR3 DNA is TGTGCCAGCAGTGAAGGCCGGAGCTCCTACAATGAGCAGTTCTTC. It translates to CASSEGRSSYNEQFF.

J is TRBJ2-5 and V is TRBV15; 13 bases align to TRBD2. The trim removed 3 bases at V and 3 bases at J, leaving 1 base unmatched. The CDR3 spans 15 residues. Germline CDR1 LNHNV, CDR2 YYDKDF (reference sequence). DNA for the CDR3: TGTGCCACCAGCAGCGGGACTAGCGGGAAAGAGACCCAGTACTTC. Encoded protein: CATSSGTSGKETQYF.

This clone appeared once. The chain recombines TRBV29-1 with TRBJ2-7; a weak D match, TRBD1 (5 bases). Per germline, CDR1 SQVTM and CDR2 ANQGSEA. This CDR3 region has 13 residues. V was shortened by 5 bases and J by 1 base, with 12 bases between the two germline ends. The CDR3 reads CSVLRVNSYEQYF. As DNA, the CDR3 is TGCAGCGTTCTCAGGGTCAATTCCTACGAGCAGTACTTC.

Written as DNA, the CDR3 is TGTGCCAGCAGCTCCAGGGGAGTGAGTGAAAAACTGTTTTTT. Translating gives CASSSRGVSEKLFF. J is TRBJ1-4 and V is TRBV7-9; maybe TRBD1 (6 bases). The CDR3 consists of 14 residues. Between the trimmed V and J ends, which lost 4 bases and 7 bases, there was a span of 13 bases. Germline V lookup: CDR1 SEHNR, CDR2 FQNEAQ (reference sequence).

The V gene is TRBV7-2, the J gene TRBJ2-1, with D possibly matching TRBD1 (6 bases). The CDR3 runs to 14 residues. Germline V gives CDR1 SGHTA, CDR2 FQGNSA. V lost 0 bases, J lost 6 bases, and 9 bases lay in between. Here the CDR3 reads CASSLAGARNEQFF. The CDR3 coding sequence is TGTGCCAGCAGCTTAGCGGGGGCGCGCAATGAGCAGTTCTTC.

J is TRBJ2-1 and V is TRBV4-1, with unresolved D. In germline, CDR1 is MGHRA, CDR2 YSYEKL. This CDR3 comprises 15 residues. The ends were cut back, 0 bases at V and 7 bases at J, with 13 bases in the middle. CDR3 loop: CASSQDYGVRNEQFF. In DNA, the CDR3 is TGCGCCAGCAGCCAAGATTACGGAGTTCGTAATGAGCAGTTCTTC.

This rearrangement joins TRBV6-5 to TRBJ2-7, with 7 bases that match TRBD1. This CDR3 is built from 14 residues. Germline V gene sequence: CDR1 MNHEY, CDR2 SVGAGI. The J segment lost 3 bases and the V segment lost 8 bases, leaving 10 bases of the junction unmatched. For the CDR3, the DNA is TGTGCCAGCGCCCCGACAGGGCACAGCTACGAGCAGTACTTC. Protein product: CASAPTGHSYEQYF.

In its sample, this clone was seen once. The rearrangement links TRBV7-2 to TRBJ2-7, with D possibly matching TRBD1 (5 bases). Germline lookup yields CDR1 SGHTA and CDR2 FQGNSA. Trimming shortened V by 5 bases and J by 1 base, and 12 bases separated the two germline ends. The CDR3 sequence is 14 residues long. The CDR3: CASSLDIRSYEQYF. CDR3 sequence (DNA): TGTGCCAGCAGCCTGGACATTCGGTCCTACGAGCAGTACTTC.

The chain links TRBV5-4 to TRBJ2-2; 7 nucleotides line up with TRBD1. With 1 base clipped from V and 3 bases from J, the junction kept 3 bases outside the gene matches. This CDR3 has 15 residues. Looked up from germline, CDR1 is SGHNT and CDR2 is YYREEE (reference sequence). The DNA for the CDR3 is TGTGCCAGCAGCTTGAGGCAGGGGGACACCGGGGAGCTGTTTTTT. As protein: CASSLRQGDTGELFF.

The gene calls are TRBV18 and TRBJ1-3; no definite D call. The CDR3 is 13 amino acids. Germline V CDR1 and CDR2: KGHSH, LQKENI. The V and J ends lost 2 bases and 8 bases respectively, with 10 bases between them. The CDR3 reads CASSPGSADTIYF. DNA of the CDR3: TGTGCCAGCTCACCAGGGAGTGCGGACACCATATATTTT.

The chain is built from TRBV10-3 and TRBJ2-3; TRBD1 matches 7 bases. The germline V gene encodes CDR1 ENHRY and CDR2 SYGVKD. V gave up 8 bases and J gave up 2 bases; unmatched junction bases: 4. CDR3 length: 13 amino acids. Here the CDR3 reads CAIAGTDTDTQYF. In nucleotides, the CDR3 is TGTGCCATCGCCGGGACAGACACAGATACGCAGTATTTT.

The V call is TRBV9, the J call TRBJ2-5, with 9 bases matching TRBD1. Germline-derived CDR1 and CDR2 are SGDLS and YYNGEE. This CDR3 spans 14 amino acids. The J segment lost 5 bases and the V segment lost 1 base, leaving 3 bases of the junction unmatched. The CDR3 sequence: CASSVSTGGETQYF. The DNA of the CDR3 is TGTGCCAGCAGCGTATCCACAGGGGGCGAGACCCAGTACTTC. Full variable domain (missing parts from reference TRBV9 and TRBJ2-5): DSGVTQTPKHLITATGQRVTLRCSPRSGDLSVYWYQQSLDQGLQFLIQYYNGEERAKGNILERFSAQQFPDLHSELNLSSLELGDSALYFCASSVSTGGETQYFGPGTRLLVL.

This chain uses TRBV5-1 with TRBJ2-7, with TRBD2 as a possible D gene (7 bases). This CDR3 spans 15 amino acids. The germline gives CDR1 SGHRS, CDR2 YFSETQ. The V and J ends lost 2 bases and 0 bases respectively, with 12 bases between them. The CDR3: CASSFEGGHSYEQYF. In DNA form, the CDR3 reads TGCGCCAGCAGCTTTGAGGGGGGGCACTCCTACGAGCAGTACTTC.

The count of this clone is one. The chain carries TRBV2 and TRBJ2-1; no reliable D call. From germline, CDR1 is SNHLY and CDR2 FYNNEI. This CDR3 spans 11 amino acids. Trimming took off 6 bases at V and 9 bases at J, with 9 bases between the two ends. The CDR3 DNA is TGTGCCAGCAGGCTAGTAGGTGAGCAGTTCTTC. Encoded protein: CASRLVGEQFF.

J is TRBJ1-1 and V is TRBV6-5; 7 bases match TRBD1. The CDR3 loop spans 15 amino acids. Germline CDR1 reads MNHEY; CDR2 reads SVGAGI. Unmatched junction bases numbered 13, after V lost 4 bases and J lost 8 bases. Here the CDR3 reads CASSFRGQGGHEAFF. CDR3 DNA sequence: TGTGCCAGCAGTTTCCGGGGGCAGGGGGGCCACGAAGCTTTCTTT.

The chain uses TRBV4-3 and TRBJ2-3; D gene uncertain. Between the trimmed V and J ends, which lost 0 bases and 0 bases, there was a span of 4 bases. The germline CDR1 and CDR2 sequences are LGHNA and YSLEER. This CDR3 comprises 14 residues. As DNA, the CDR3 is TGCGCCAGCAGCCAAGATATTAGCACAGATACGCAGTATTTT. Translating gives CASSQDISTDTQYF.

V gene TRBV27 combines with J gene TRBJ1-6, with a possible D match to TRBD1 (6 bases). Trimming took 3 bases from V and 4 from J, leaving 7 bases between them. Looked up from germline, CDR1 is MNHEY and CDR2 is SMNVEV (reference sequence). CDR3 length equals 14 residues. The CDR3 nucleotides are TGTGCCAGCAGTTTGACAGGTTATAATTCACCCCTCCACTTT. This gives the protein CASSLTGYNSPLHF.

The V call is TRBV13, the J call TRBJ2-7; D possibly corresponds to TRBD2 (6 bases). The CDR3 has 17 residues. Germline V CDR1 and CDR2: PRHDT, FYEKMQ (reference sequence). V gave up 1 base and J gave up 5 bases, with 21 bases separating them. CDR3 sequence (DNA): TGTGCCAGCAGCTTAGCCTCCCGGGACCGGGGGAAGCACGAGCAGTACTTC. It codes for CASSLASRDRGKHEQYF.